This T cell receptor beta chain comes out of a study of cytomegalovirus exposure and HLA in healthy donors. Whole-study results and caveats: Per a later analysis, HLA-associated TCR beta chains showed more clonal expansion than other, equally common TCR beta chains. The authors later linked a missense DCLRE1C variant to TCR beta V- and J-gene trimming. At a 0.05 false discovery rate, a later analysis found 15,000 to 20,000 TCR beta sequences to be associated with HLA alleles. Later findings reportedly placed an Asian-associated ancestry cluster below the approximately 670-donor mean for N-insertions.

CDR1 and CDR2 (germline): MDHEN, SYDVKM. V lost 1 base to trimming and J lost 8 bases, with 14 bases between them. The CDR3 is made up of 15 amino acids. In the PCR, 60 Vbeta and 13 Jbeta primers were used. Produced via immunoSEQ multiplex PCR; TCRdb's table is partial and in-frame only. The data hold approximately 120,000 clones, with roughly 85% observed a single time. To note about this clone: Its antigen is unidentified.

The sequencing input was PBMCs. The TCR comes from a man in his late teens or twenties in good health and CMV-seropositive. The V gene is TRBV28, the J gene TRBJ1-4; D perhaps matches TRBD1 (5 bases). The DNA of the CDR3 is TGTGCCAGCAGTTTATTTGGGGCGCGGGAGGAAAAACTGTTTTTT. This sequence encodes CASSLFGAREEKLFF.